This TCR beta chain appears in the sequencing data of a study of beta chain features in type 1 diabetes. The V segment lost 3 bases and the J segment 2 bases; nucleotides outside the gene matches: 2. This CDR3 region has 14 residues. From germline, CDR1 is SEHNR and CDR2 FQNEAQ (reference sequence). On this clone itself: Its antigen is unknown. Distinct nucleotide sequences in the sample also encode this CDR3.

All of the isolated RNA was reverse transcribed, so expressed TCRB transcripts were sequenced. Repertoires were generated with immunoSEQ multiplex PCR, while TCRdb's copy carries only in-frame clones and drops some. Here the sample spans hundreds of thousands of clones, more than 13% being singletons. The study's findings and limits: Within each of all four CD4+ subsets, Type 1 diabetes patients had TCRB CDR3s that were moderately but significantly shorter.

The source is a man between 18 and 35 years old with type 1 diabetes. The sequencing input was naive CD4+ T cells from blood. This chain uses TRBV7-9 with TRBJ2-7; TRBD1 aligns across 9 bases. CDR3 sequence: CASSFGQGPYEQYF. The CDR3 nucleotides are TGTGCCAGCAGCTTTGGACAGGGGCCCTACGAGCAGTACTTC.